The 10 T cell receptor beta chains below come from one sample, sequenced in a study of post-analysis software for immune sequencing data. Points from the study as a whole: Four to six TRBV segments were more frequent in patients than controls; TRBV5-6, TRBV5-1 and TRBV20-1 belonged to this group.

The antigens these receptors bind are not known. Prepared libraries of TCR beta cDNA carried unique molecular identifiers. TCRdb called the PCR reads again in MiXCR, with one record for every CDR3 protein. The sample records 750,000 to 950,000 distinct CDR3 sequences, about 45% being singletons. Source material: blood. Source of these receptors: a girl aged 10 to 17 with multiple sclerosis.

The sample holds a few counts of this clonotype. This chain joins TRBV10-2 and TRBJ1-5; weak D call: TRBD1 (5 bases). Germline values: CDR1 WSHSY, CDR2 SAAADI. The length of the CDR3 is 17 residues. V was cut by 0 bases and J by 0 bases, with 12 bases left in between. The CDR3 nucleotides read TGCGCCAGCAGTGAGTCCAGGGCAGGGACTAGCAATCAGCCCCAGCATTTT. Translated, it gives CASSESRAGTSNQPQHF.

This clonotype has just a few counts. The gene calls are TRBV12-3 or TRBV12-4 and TRBJ2-7; 10 bases line up with TRBD2. J was trimmed by 6 bases and V by 2 bases; bases with no gene match: 4. The CDR3 totals 14 residues. CDR3 sequence reads: CASSLTSGRGEQYF. CDR3 DNA: TGTGCCAGCAGTTTAACAAGCGGGAGGGGCGAGCAGTACTTC.

The rearrangement links TRBV20-1 to TRBJ2-3; 9 nucleotides agree with TRBD1. CDR3 size: 15 residues. V shed 6 bases and J 3 bases; nucleotides not matched to a gene: 10. The germline gives CDR1 DFQATT, CDR2 SNEGSKA (reference sequence). The CDR3 loop reads CSAILPGQGTDTQYF. DNA for the CDR3: TGCAGTGCGATCCTCCCGGGACAGGGAACAGATACGCAGTATTTT.

This chain uses TRBV5-1 with TRBJ2-2; a possible D gene is TRBD1 (6 bases). CDR1 is SGHRS, CDR2 YFSETQ, per germline. The CDR3 runs to 17 residues. V was pared by 5 bases and J by 2 bases, with 19 bases between. The CDR3, as DNA: TGCGCCAGCAGTATATCTGTGACAGGACCCAACACCGGGGAGCTGTTTTTT. It specifies CASSISVTGPNTGELFF.

The CDR3 region is CASSLRNLGSYEQYF. The CDR3 DNA sequence: TGTGCCAGCAGCCTACGGAACTTGGGCTCCTACGAGCAGTACTTC. The V gene is TRBV7-9, the J gene TRBJ2-7; D not certain. Between the trimmed V and J ends, which lost 5 bases and 0 bases, there was a span of 14 bases. Germline CDR1 and CDR2: SEHNR and FQNEAQ (reference sequence). The CDR3 has 15 residues.

The chain carries TRBV7-8 and TRBJ2-3; D call uncertain. Between the trimmed V and J ends, which lost 4 bases and 2 bases, there was a span of 13 bases. Germline V gene data show CDR1 as SGHVS and CDR2 as FQNEAQ. This CDR3 comprises 15 residues. CDR3 protein: CASSSVDGSTDTQYF. The DNA of the CDR3 is TGTGCCAGCAGCTCGGTCGACGGATCCACAGATACGCAGTATTTT.

This clonotype showed up just a few times. V and J are TRBV12-3 or TRBV12-4 and TRBJ1-1; D gene uncertain. V lost 0 bases and J 6 bases, leaving 11 bases between the germline ends. CDR3 length: 14 amino acids. The DNA for the CDR3 is TGTGCCAGCAGTTTAGCATTGGGTAAACCTGAAGCTTTCTTT. Protein product: CASSLALGKPEAFF.

The table lists this clonotype with a count of one. With a much larger clone just one base away, this may be a read error. The gene calls are TRBV7-2 and TRBJ2-4, with 9 bases lining up with TRBD1. The better agreement between TRBJ2-7 and the DNA end casts doubt on the J call. The germline V gene has CDR1 SGHTA and CDR2 FQGNSA. The CDR3 is 14 amino acids. The CDR3 here is CASSPQGAGDEQYF. The CDR3 DNA reads TGTGCCAGCAGCCCACAGGGGGCTGGCGACGAGCAGTACTTC.

V usage is TRBV5-5 and J usage is TRBJ2-1, with 8 positions matching TRBD1. Looked up from germline, CDR1 is SGHKS and CDR2 is YYEKEE (reference sequence). This CDR3 is 14 amino acids long. V lost 2 bases, J lost 6 bases, and 4 bases stayed unmatched. CDR3 residues: CASSLGTGTNEQFF. CDR3 DNA sequence: TGTGCCAGCAGCTTAGGGACAGGTACCAATGAGCAGTTCTTC.

The V gene is TRBV2, the J gene TRBJ2-3; 11 nucleotides match TRBD2. In germline, CDR1 is SNHLY, CDR2 FYNNEI. The ends lost 4 bases at V and 5 bases at J; junction bases unmatched: 5. The CDR3 totals 15 residues. CDR3 loop: CASSATSGVLDTQYF. The CDR3 DNA is TGTGCCAGCAGTGCGACTAGCGGGGTTCTAGATACGCAGTATTTT.